This T cell receptor (beta chain) was captured by sequencing in a study of chemoradiotherapy in HPV16-positive cancers (dated by TCRdb to 2022 to 2024). Regarding the complete study: Functional T-cell assays on cells from two HPV16-positive patients defined candidate HPV-specific T-cell clones and common TCR motifs. The study set out to ask whether T-cell immunity against the HPV oncoproteins E6 and E7 changes over the course of chemoradiotherapy and whether that immunity affects survival. The candidate HPV-specific TCRs and motifs were subsequently tracked in TCR repertoires obtained from 65 to 95 patients with HPV-related cancers. Beyond this particular receptor, the publication reports: The survival association was reported for HPV16-positive patients, and the functional definition of HPV-specific T cells was derived from only two HPV16-positive patients. Among HPV16-positive patients, expansion of HPV-responsive T cells during chemoradiotherapy was associated with better recurrence-free survival. Expansion of candidate HPV-specific clones and E7-related TCR motifs was observed in the tumor microenvironment during treatment, whereas no such expansion was observed for non-HPV-specific T cells.

Repertoires were sampled repeatedly over the course of chemoradiotherapy so that clonal expansion in the tumor microenvironment could be followed. Worth noting for this clone: Its antigen is unknown. Base qualities are not provided; no much larger clone lies one nucleotide away.

The CDR3 starts with the cysteine, ends with the phenylalanine, and has 12 residues. Only the CDR3 part of the read is kept: 36 bases, read in frame from the first base. The V end loses 4 bases and the J end loses 7 bases, and a stretch of 10 bases separates them. Looking up the germline V gene yields CDR1 SGHVS and CDR2 FNYEAQ. Library preparation used the immunoSEQ multiplex PCR assay. TCRdb re-hosts the immuneACCESS table, in-frame sequences only. Its copies lack some clones; in the studies checked, an unresolved V gene accounts for under half of them, and the cause for the rest is not known. The sample table records over 35,000 clones; 76% of these occur just once. The ten biggest clones cover under 5.5% of the sample.

The rearranged chain carries TRBV7-6 and TRBJ2-5, with the D gene not confidently named. The sequence was collected from a human donor with HPV-associated anogenital cancer. Sequenced material: blood, taken from a patient who underwent chemoradiotherapy. The DNA reads TGTGCCAGCAGCTCACCCCGAGGGACCCAGTACTTC. Its product reads: CASSSPRGTQYF.